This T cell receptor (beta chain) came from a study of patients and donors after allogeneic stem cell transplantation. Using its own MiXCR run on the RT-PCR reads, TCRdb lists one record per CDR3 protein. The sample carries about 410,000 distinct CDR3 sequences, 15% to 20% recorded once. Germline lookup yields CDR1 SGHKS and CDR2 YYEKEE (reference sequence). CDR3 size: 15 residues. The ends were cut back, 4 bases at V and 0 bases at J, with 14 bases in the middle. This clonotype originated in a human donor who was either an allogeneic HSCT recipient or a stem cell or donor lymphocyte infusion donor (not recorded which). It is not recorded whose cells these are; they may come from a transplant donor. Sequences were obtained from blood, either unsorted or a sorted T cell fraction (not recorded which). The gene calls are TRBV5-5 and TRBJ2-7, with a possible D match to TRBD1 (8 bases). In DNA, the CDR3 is TGTGCCAGCAGCAGCGGGACAGGCATCTCCTACGAGCAGTACTTC. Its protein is CASSSGTGISYEQYF.